One sample yielded the 18 T cell receptor beta chains listed below, sequenced in a study of T-cell memory formation after mild COVID-19. A single record per CDR3 protein comes from TCRdb applying MiXCR to the 5' RACE reads. The sample shows approximately 450,000 distinct CDR3 sequences, roughly 18% of them seen only once. The source material was PBMCs or a T cell subset sorted from them (not recorded which). The receptor set was obtained from an adult woman who had mild COVID-19 (a few samples of this study predate the infection). Cell type and time point are not known.

Many counts were recorded for this clonotype. This chain uses TRBV12-3 or TRBV12-4 with TRBJ2-2, with TRBD1 identical over 8 bases. With 3 bases clipped from V and 7 bases from J, the junction kept 4 bases outside the gene matches. The CDR3 spans 14 residues. The CDR3 region has the DNA TGTGCCAGCAGTTTCCAGGGGGCGGTCGGGGAGCTGTTTTTT. Protein product: CASSFQGAVGELFF.

This clonotype was picked up a small number of times. The gene calls are TRBV12-3 or TRBV12-4 and TRBJ2-2; TRBD1 agrees at 8 bases. Trimming cost V 7 bases and J 1 base; bases outside gene matches: 11. The CDR3 consists of 17 residues. This CDR3 is CASIRGQGLLNTGELFF. For the CDR3, the DNA is TGTGCCAGCATTCGCGGACAGGGATTGTTGAACACCGGGGAGCTGTTTTTT.

The V call is TRBV5-1, the J call TRBJ2-5; no reliable D call. This CDR3 region has 15 residues. Germline V gene sequence: CDR1 SGHRS, CDR2 YFSETQ. Trimming removed 4 bases at V and 0 bases at J, with 13 bases between. The CDR3 protein is CASSLTSIYQETQYF. The DNA of the CDR3 is TGCGCCAGCAGCCTGACCTCTATTTACCAAGAGACCCAGTACTTC. The complete variable domain, with remaining parts taken from reference TRBV5-1 and TRBJ2-5, reads KAGVTQTPRYLIKTRGQQVTLSCSPISGHRSVSWYQQTPGQGLQFLFEYFSETQRNKGNFPGRFSGRQFSNSRSEMNVSTLELGDSALYLCASSLTSIYQETQYFGPGTRLLVL.

This rearrangement joins TRBV12-3 or TRBV12-4 to TRBJ1-2; TRBD1 matches at 7 bases. The CDR3 sequence is 12 residues long. Trimming at V came to 5 bases and at J to 9 bases, leaving 6 bases not matched to a gene. The CDR3 spells CASSPGGSSYTF. CDR3 in DNA: TGTGCCAGCAGTCCAGGGGGGAGTAGCTACACCTTC.

This clonotype showed up many times. This chain links TRBV24-1 with TRBJ2-3; D gene ambiguous. In germline, CDR1 is KGHDR, CDR2 SFDVKD. V was shortened by 9 bases and J by 6 bases, with 0 bases between the two germline ends. CDR3 length equals 8 residues. Written as DNA, the CDR3 is TGTGCCACCGATACGCAGTATTTT. Protein sequence: CATDTQYF.

The chain carries TRBV4-2 and TRBJ2-7, with TRBD1 matching 10 bases. CDR1 is LGHNA and CDR2 is YNFKEQ in the germline V gene. Trimming took 2 bases from V and 5 from J; bases not matched to a gene: 6. The CDR3 totals 15 residues. CDR3 nucleotides: TGTGCCAGCAGCCAAACCGGGACAGGGGCCCACGAGCAGTACTTC. Residues: CASSQTGTGAHEQYF.

This clonotype was observed a handful of times. The rearrangement joins TRBV11-1 to TRBJ2-7; possible D gene TRBD2, 5 bases. Germline CDR1 reads SGHAT; CDR2 reads FQDESV (reference sequence). V dropped 5 bases and J dropped 2 bases, with 13 bases sitting between them. CDR3 length equals 14 residues. DNA of the CDR3: TGTGCCAGCAGCCCTCGGACTTTTACCTACGAGCAGTACTTC. It specifies CASSPRTFTYEQYF.

In its sample, this clonotype was seen a few times. The chain links TRBV27 to TRBJ1-1, with 11 bases identical to TRBD1. The CDR3 is 15 residues long. The germline CDR1 and CDR2 sequences are MNHEY and SMNVEV (reference sequence). With 6 bases clipped from V and 5 bases from J, the junction kept 8 bases outside the gene matches. CDR3 protein: CASRPDRGRGTEAFF. The CDR3 DNA sequence: TGTGCCAGCAGGCCGGACAGGGGGCGCGGGACTGAAGCTTTCTTT.

The chain links TRBV4-2 to TRBJ2-7, with 9 bases fitting TRBD1. Germline loops: CDR1 LGHNA, CDR2 YNFKEQ. Germline trimming cut 4 bases from V and 1 base from J; bases unmatched to any gene: 5. The CDR3 has 15 residues. The CDR3: CASSRDRANSYEQYF. Here the CDR3 DNA reads TGTGCCAGCAGCCGGGACAGGGCCAATTCCTACGAGCAGTACTTC.

The rearrangement joins TRBV12-3 or TRBV12-4 to TRBJ2-1; TRBD1 matches 11 bases. V lost 3 bases to trimming and J lost 6 bases; unmatched junction nucleotides: 4. This CDR3 comprises 15 residues. The CDR3 DNA reads as TGTGCCAGCAGTTTCGCCGGGACAGGGGGCAATGAGCAGTTCTTC. Translation gives CASSFAGTGGNEQFF.

This clonotype was seen a handful of times. V is TRBV29-1 and J is TRBJ1-4, with a tentative D call TRBD1 (5 bases). The germline V gene encodes CDR1 SQVTM and CDR2 ANQGSEA. The CDR3 has 13 residues. V gave up 4 bases and J gave up 6 bases, with 12 bases separating them. CDR3 sequence: CSVGDSFYEKLFF. CDR3 DNA: TGCAGCGTTGGTGACAGTTTTTATGAAAAACTGTTTTTT.

The rearrangement links TRBV7-9 to TRBJ2-7, with a tentative D call TRBD2 (5 bases). V was pared by 5 bases and J by 0 bases, with 14 bases between. The CDR3 is made up of 15 amino acids. Germline assignment: CDR1 SEHNR and CDR2 FQNEAQ (reference sequence). The CDR3 DNA is TGTGCCAGCAGCCCTCCTCTAACTAGCTCCTACGAGCAGTACTTC. Its protein is CASSPPLTSSYEQYF.

Only a few counts were recorded for this clonotype. CDR3 coding DNA: TGTGCCAGCAGCGTGAGACCGGACACAGATACGCAGTATTTT. This gives the protein CASSVRPDTDTQYF. The V and J genes are TRBV9 and TRBJ2-3; D is uncertain. Germline V gene data show CDR1 as SGDLS and CDR2 as YYNGEE. The ends were cut back, 2 bases at V and 2 bases at J, with 9 bases in the middle. The CDR3 is made up of 14 amino acids.

The gene calls are TRBV7-3 and TRBJ1-6, with D tentatively TRBD1 (5 bases). Per the germline V gene, CDR1 is SGHTA and CDR2 is FQGTGA. Trimming shortened V by 4 bases and J by 9 bases, and 22 bases separated the two germline ends. This CDR3 spans 17 amino acids. In DNA form, the CDR3 reads TGTGCCAGCAGCTCCCTTGATGAACAGGCCTGGGGTTCACCCCTCCACTTT. Translated, it gives CASSSLDEQAWGSPLHF.

V usage is TRBV30 and J usage is TRBJ2-7; a possible D gene is TRBD2 (7 bases). Per the germline V gene, CDR1 is GTSNPN and CDR2 is SVGIG (reference sequence). Trimming pared 0 bases from V and 6 bases from J, leaving 18 bases between. The CDR3 has 15 residues. In DNA, the CDR3 is TGTGCCTGGAGTGTTCTGGGGGGGCGATTAATCGAGCAGTACTTC. This sequence encodes CAWSVLGGRLIEQYF.

The V and J genes are TRBV25-1 and TRBJ2-7; 7 positions match TRBD2. The V gene's germline CDR1 is MGHDK and CDR2 SYGVNS. V lost 4 bases to trimming and J lost 3 bases; unmatched junction nucleotides: 12. This CDR3 has 16 amino acids. CDR3: CASSGVIGRQFYEQYF. The CDR3 bases are TGTGCCAGCAGTGGGGTGATCGGGAGGCAATTCTACGAGCAGTACTTC.

This sequence joins TRBV6-5 and TRBJ2-7, with a possible D match to TRBD2 (7 bases). Germline V CDR1 and CDR2: MNHEY, SVGAGI. V lost 2 bases and J 0 bases, leaving 8 bases between the germline ends. The CDR3 has 14 residues. The CDR3 DNA is TGTGCCAGCAGTTACGGGGGGGCCTCCTACGAGCAGTACTTC. Translation: CASSYGGASYEQYF.

This clonotype has only a few counts. V is TRBV25-1 and J is TRBJ2-7, with 9 nucleotides matching TRBD2. With 6 bases clipped from V and 2 bases from J, the junction kept 17 bases outside the gene matches. From germline, CDR1 is MGHDK and CDR2 SYGVNS. The CDR3 has 18 amino acids. The DNA of the CDR3 is TGTGCCAGCAGCCCCCAGGCTAGCGGGATGGCATTTACCTACGAGCAGTACTTC. As protein: CASSPQASGMAFTYEQYF.